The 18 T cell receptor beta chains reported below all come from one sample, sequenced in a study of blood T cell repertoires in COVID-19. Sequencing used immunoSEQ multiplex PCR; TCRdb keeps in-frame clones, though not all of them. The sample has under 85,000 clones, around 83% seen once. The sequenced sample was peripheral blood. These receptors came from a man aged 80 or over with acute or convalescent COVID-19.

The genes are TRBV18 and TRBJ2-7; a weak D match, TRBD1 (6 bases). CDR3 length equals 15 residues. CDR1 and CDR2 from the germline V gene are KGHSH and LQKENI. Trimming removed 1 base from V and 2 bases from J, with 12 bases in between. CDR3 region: CASSPRQQGTYEQYF. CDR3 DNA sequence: TGTGCCAGCTCACCACGCCAACAGGGCACCTACGAGCAGTACTTC. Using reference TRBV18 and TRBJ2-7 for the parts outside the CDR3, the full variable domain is NAGVMQNPRHLVRRRGQEARLRCSPMKGHSHVYWYRQLPEEGLKFMVYLQKENIIDESGMPKERFSAEFPKEGPSILRIQQVVRGDSAAYFCASSPRQQGTYEQYFGPGTRLTVT.

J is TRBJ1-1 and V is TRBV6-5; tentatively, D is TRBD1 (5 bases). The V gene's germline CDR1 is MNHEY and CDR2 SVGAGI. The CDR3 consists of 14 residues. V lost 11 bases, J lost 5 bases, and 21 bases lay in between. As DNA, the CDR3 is TGTGCCCGACATAACTCAGGGCGGGGGACTGAAGCTTTCTTT. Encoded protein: CARHNSGRGTEAFF.

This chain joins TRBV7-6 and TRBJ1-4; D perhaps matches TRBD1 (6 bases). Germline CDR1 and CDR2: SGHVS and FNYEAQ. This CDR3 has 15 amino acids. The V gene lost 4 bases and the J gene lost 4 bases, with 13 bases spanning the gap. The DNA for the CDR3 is TGTGCCAGCAGCTACGACGGACAGCTTAATGAAAAACTGTTTTTT. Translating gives CASSYDGQLNEKLFF.

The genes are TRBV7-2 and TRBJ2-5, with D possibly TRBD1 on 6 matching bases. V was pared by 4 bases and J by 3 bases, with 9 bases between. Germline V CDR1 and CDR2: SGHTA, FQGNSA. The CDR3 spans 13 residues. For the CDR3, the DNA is TGTGCCAGCAGCTCTTGGACAGAAGAGACCCAGTACTTC. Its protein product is CASSSWTEETQYF.

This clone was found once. CDR3 residues: CAISLAGVTDTQYF. DNA for the CDR3: TGTGCCATCTCGCTAGCGGGGGTCACAGATACGCAGTATTTT. V and J are TRBV10-3 and TRBJ2-3; 10 bases align to TRBD2. V dropped 8 bases and J dropped 2; count of bases not matched to a gene: 4. This CDR3 has 14 amino acids. Looked up from germline, CDR1 is ENHRY and CDR2 is SYGVKD.

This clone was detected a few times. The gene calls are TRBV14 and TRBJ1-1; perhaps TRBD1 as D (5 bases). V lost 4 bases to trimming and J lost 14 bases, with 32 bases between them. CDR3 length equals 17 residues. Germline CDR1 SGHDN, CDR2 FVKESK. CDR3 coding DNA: TGTGCCAGCAGCCTCCCCGGTGGCCGAAGGGGCTTTCCCGGACAATTCTTT. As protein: CASSLPGGRRGFPGQFF.

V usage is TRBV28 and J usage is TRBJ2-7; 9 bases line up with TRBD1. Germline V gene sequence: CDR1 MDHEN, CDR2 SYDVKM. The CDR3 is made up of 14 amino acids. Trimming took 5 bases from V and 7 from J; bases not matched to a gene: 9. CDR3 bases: TGTGCCAGCAGTCCCCCCGACAGGGGGGGGGAGCAGTACTTC. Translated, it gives CASSPPDRGGEQYF.

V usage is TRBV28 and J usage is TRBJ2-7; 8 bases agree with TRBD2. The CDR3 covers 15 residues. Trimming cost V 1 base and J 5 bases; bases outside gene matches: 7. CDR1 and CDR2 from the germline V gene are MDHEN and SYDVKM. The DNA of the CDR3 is TGTGCCAGCAGTTTATTGAGCGGGAGAGGAAACGAGCAGTACTTC. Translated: CASSLLSGRGNEQYF.

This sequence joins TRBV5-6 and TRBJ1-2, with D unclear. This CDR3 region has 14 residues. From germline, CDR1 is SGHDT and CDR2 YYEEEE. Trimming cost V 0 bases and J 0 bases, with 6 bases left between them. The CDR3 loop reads CASSLVSSNYGYTF. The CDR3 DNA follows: TGTGCCAGCAGCTTGGTGTCCTCTAACTATGGCTACACCTTC.

The CDR3, as DNA: TGTGCCAGTAGTAAGTCTAGAATCGGGGAGCTGTTTTTT. Residues: CASSKSRIGELFF. J is TRBJ2-2 and V is TRBV19; D unclear. The CDR3 runs 13 residues. Germline V gives CDR1 LNHDA, CDR2 SQIVND (reference sequence). Deletions cut 4 bases from V and 7 bases from J, with 10 bases between.

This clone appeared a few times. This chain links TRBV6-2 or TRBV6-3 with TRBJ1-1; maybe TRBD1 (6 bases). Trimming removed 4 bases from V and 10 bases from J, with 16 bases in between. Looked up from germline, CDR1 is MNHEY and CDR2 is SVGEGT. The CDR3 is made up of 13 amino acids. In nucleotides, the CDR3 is TGTGCCAGCAGTTGGACCTGGGGGGGCCCAGCTTTCTTT. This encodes CASSWTWGGPAFF.

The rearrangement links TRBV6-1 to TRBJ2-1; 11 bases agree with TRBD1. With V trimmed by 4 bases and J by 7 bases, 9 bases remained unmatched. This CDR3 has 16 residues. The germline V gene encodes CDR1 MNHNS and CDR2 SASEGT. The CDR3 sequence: CASSGLGQGARNEQFF. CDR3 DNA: TGTGCCAGCAGTGGCCTCGGACAGGGGGCGAGGAATGAGCAGTTCTTC.

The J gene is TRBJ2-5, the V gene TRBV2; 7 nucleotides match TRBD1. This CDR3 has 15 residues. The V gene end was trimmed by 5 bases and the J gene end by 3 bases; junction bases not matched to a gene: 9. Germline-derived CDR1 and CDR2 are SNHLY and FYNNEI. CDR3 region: CASSPLTTGKETQYF. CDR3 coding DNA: TGTGCCAGCAGTCCTCTTACGACAGGGAAAGAGACCCAGTACTTC.

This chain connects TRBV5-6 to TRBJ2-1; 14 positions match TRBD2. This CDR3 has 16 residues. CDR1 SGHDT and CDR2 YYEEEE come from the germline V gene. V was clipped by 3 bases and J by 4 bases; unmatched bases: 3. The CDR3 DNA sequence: TGTGCCAGCAGCTACGGACTAGCGGGAGGATACAATGAGCAGTTCTTC. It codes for CASSYGLAGGYNEQFF.

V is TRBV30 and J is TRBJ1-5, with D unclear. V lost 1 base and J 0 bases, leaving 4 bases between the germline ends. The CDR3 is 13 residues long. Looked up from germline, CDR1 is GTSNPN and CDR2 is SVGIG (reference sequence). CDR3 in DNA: TGTGCCTGGAGTGATAATAGCAATCAGCCCCAGCATTTT. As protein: CAWSDNSNQPQHF.

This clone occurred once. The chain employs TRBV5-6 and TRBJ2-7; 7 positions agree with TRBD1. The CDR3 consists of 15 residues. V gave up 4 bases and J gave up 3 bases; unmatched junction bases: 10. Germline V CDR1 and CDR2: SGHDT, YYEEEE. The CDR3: CASSPGKGAYYEQYF. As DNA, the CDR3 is TGTGCCAGCAGCCCCGGGAAGGGGGCCTACTACGAGCAGTACTTC.

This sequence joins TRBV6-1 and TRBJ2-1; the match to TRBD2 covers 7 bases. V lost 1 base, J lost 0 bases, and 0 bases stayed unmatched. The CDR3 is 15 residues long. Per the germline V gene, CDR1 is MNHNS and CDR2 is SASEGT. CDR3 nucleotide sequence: TGTGCCAGCAGTGAAGGGGGGGGCTCCTACAATGAGCAGTTCTTC. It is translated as CASSEGGGSYNEQFF.

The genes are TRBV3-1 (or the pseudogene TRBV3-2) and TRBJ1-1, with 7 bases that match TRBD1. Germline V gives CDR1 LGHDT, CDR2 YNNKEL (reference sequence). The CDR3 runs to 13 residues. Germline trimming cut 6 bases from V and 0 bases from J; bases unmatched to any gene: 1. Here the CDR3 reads CASRQGMNTEAFF. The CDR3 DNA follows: TGTGCCAGCAGACAGGGGATGAACACTGAAGCTTTCTTT.